The 10 T cell receptor beta chains below were found in one sample sequenced in a study of blood T cell repertoires in COVID-19. TCRdb's copy holds only in-frame clones and misses some; the assay was immunoSEQ multiplex PCR. The table lists around 100,000 clones, approximately 90% of them singletons. Input material: peripheral blood. These receptor sequences come from a man between 45 and 60 years old with active COVID-19.

The chain combines TRBV19 with TRBJ2-7; the match to TRBD1 covers 10 bases. Germline V gives CDR1 LNHDA, CDR2 SQIVND (reference sequence). The CDR3 runs 18 residues. The V and J ends lost 5 bases and 0 bases, in that order; junction bases with no gene match: 13. The CDR3 coding sequence is TGTGCCAGTAGTTCTGGGCTGACAGGGGGCCGACTCTCCTACGAGCAGTACTTC. This sequence encodes CASSSGLTGGRLSYEQYF.

The chain uses TRBV7-2 and TRBJ2-5; 10 bases line up with TRBD2. The CDR3 is 15 residues long. Germline CDR1 reads SGHTA; CDR2 reads FQGNSA. With 4 bases clipped from V and 7 bases from J, the junction kept 9 bases outside the gene matches. The CDR3 sequence is CASSSSGRSLGTQYF. In DNA, the CDR3 is TGTGCCAGCAGCTCTAGCGGGAGAAGTCTGGGGACCCAGTACTTC.

V usage is TRBV4-1 and J usage is TRBJ1-6; D possibly corresponds to TRBD1 (6 bases). Between the trimmed V and J ends, which lost 1 base and 13 bases, there was a span of 14 bases. Germline CDR1 is MGHRA and CDR2 is YSYEKL. There are 14 residues in the CDR3. The CDR3 DNA sequence: TGCGCCAGCAGCCAAGGGGTACAGGGTTTTCCCCTCCACTTT. Translating gives CASSQGVQGFPLHF.

This sequence joins TRBV14 and TRBJ1-5, with 11 bases lining up with TRBD1. The CDR3 has 16 residues. J was trimmed by 5 bases and V by 0 bases; bases with no gene match: 3. Germline CDR1 SGHDN, CDR2 FVKESK. The CDR3 loop reads CASSQDKDRGHQPQHF. CDR3 nucleotides: TGTGCCAGCAGCCAAGATAAGGACAGGGGGCATCAGCCCCAGCATTTT.

V gene TRBV11-3 combines with J gene TRBJ2-1, with 7 bases matching TRBD1. The length of the CDR3 is 12 residues. J gave up 8 bases and V 6 bases, and 4 bases lay outside the gene matches. CDR1 SGHNT and CDR2 YENEEA come from the germline V gene. The CDR3 coding sequence is TGTGCCAGCAGTTACAGGGGTCATGAGCAGTTCTTC. Translating gives CASSYRGHEQFF.

This chain uses TRBV6-5 with TRBJ2-3; tentatively, D is TRBD2 (5 bases). V lost 8 bases, J lost 1 base, and 16 bases lay in between. The CDR3 covers 15 residues. The V gene's germline CDR1 is MNHEY and CDR2 SVGAGI. In nucleotides, the CDR3 is TGTGCCAGCGCCCCCGGGAAATGGGGCACAGATACGCAGTATTTT. Its protein product is CASAPGKWGTDTQYF.

This clone has more than one count but fewer than ten. The rearrangement joins TRBV5-1 to TRBJ2-5, with 9 positions matching TRBD2. CDR3 length: 15 residues. The germline gives CDR1 SGHRS, CDR2 YFSETQ. Trimming cost V 4 bases and J 5 bases; bases outside gene matches: 9. CDR3 loop: CASSRASGIQETQYF. The CDR3, as DNA: TGCGCCAGCAGCCGAGCTAGCGGGATTCAGGAGACCCAGTACTTC.

This clone was found a few times. The V and J genes are TRBV6-5 and TRBJ1-4; D possibly corresponds to TRBD1 (6 bases). The germline V gene has CDR1 MNHEY and CDR2 SVGAGI. The germline V and J ends were trimmed by 10 bases and 8 bases, with 20 bases remaining between them. The CDR3 is 14 amino acids. CDR3 in amino acids: CATAYRAMGEKLFF. The DNA of the CDR3 is TGTGCCACCGCTTACAGGGCGATGGGAGAAAAACTGTTTTTT.

The rearrangement joins TRBV11-2 to TRBJ2-1; D remains ambiguous. The V gene's germline CDR1 is SGHAT and CDR2 FQNNGV. The CDR3 sequence is 15 residues long. V was pared by 5 bases and J by 1 base, with 12 bases between. CDR3 residues: CASSLTVDSYNEQFF. The CDR3 DNA reads as TGTGCCAGCAGCCTCACAGTTGATTCCTACAATGAGCAGTTCTTC.

The V call is TRBV6-6, the J call TRBJ2-7; 8 nucleotides line up with TRBD1. CDR3 size: 14 residues. The V gene end was trimmed by 3 bases and the J gene end by 3 bases; junction bases not matched to a gene: 4. Germline values: CDR1 MNHNY, CDR2 SVGAGI (reference sequence). CDR3 amino acids: CASSYRGQDYEQYF. The CDR3 DNA reads TGTGCCAGCAGTTATAGGGGACAGGACTACGAGCAGTACTTC.